This T cell receptor (beta chain) was captured by sequencing in a study of human T cells and chemical hapten exposure. Study context: In the approximately 25-week study, patients were dosed weekly with diphenylcyclopropenone on the scalp throughout.

This clonotype was seen at least ten times. TCRdb independently ran MiXCR on the RACE reads; one entry per CDR3 protein. The data show more than 300,000 distinct CDR3 sequences, around 5.5% seen once. As to time point: pre-sensitization, week 0. The treatment here: therapeutic diphenylcyclopropenone sensitization with weekly scalp DPC. The V and J ends lost 2 bases and 3 bases, in that order; junction bases with no gene match: 4. CDR3 length: 16 residues. Germline CDR1 reads LGHDT; CDR2 reads YNNKEL (reference sequence). The chain has TRBV3-1 and TRBJ2-3, with TRBD2 matching over 11 bases. This specimen was whole blood, taken in connection with sensitization to the hapten diphenylcyclopropenone (DPC). The receptor was derived from a woman aged 45-59 years with alopecia areata. Some clones in this sample may be carry-over from other donors' samples. CDR3 residues: CASSQRRLAGTDTQYF. DNA of the CDR3: TGTGCCAGCAGCCAACGACGACTAGCGGGGACAGATACGCAGTATTTT.